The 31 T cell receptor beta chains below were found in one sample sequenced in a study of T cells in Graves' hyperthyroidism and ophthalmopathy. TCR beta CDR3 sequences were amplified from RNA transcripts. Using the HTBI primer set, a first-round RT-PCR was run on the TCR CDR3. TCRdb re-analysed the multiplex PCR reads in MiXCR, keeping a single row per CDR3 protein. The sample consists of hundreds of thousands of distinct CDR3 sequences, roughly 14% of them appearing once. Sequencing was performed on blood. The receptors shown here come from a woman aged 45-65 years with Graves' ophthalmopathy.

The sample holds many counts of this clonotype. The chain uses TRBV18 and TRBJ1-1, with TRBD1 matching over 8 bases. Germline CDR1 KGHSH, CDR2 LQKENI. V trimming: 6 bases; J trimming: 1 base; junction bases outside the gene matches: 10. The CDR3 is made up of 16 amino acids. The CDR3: CASSRFSGGPNTEAFF. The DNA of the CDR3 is TGTGCCAGCTCCCGATTTTCAGGGGGCCCGAACACTGAAGCTTTCTTT.

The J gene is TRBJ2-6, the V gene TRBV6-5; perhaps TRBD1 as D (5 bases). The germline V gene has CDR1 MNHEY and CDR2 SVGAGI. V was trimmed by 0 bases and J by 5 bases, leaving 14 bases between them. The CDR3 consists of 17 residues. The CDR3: CASSYSPTALRANVLTF. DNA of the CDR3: TGTGCCAGCAGTTACTCACCGACAGCCCTGAGGGCCAACGTCCTGACTTTC.

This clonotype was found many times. The CDR3 protein is CASSFQGRSYEQYF. The CDR3 DNA is TGTGCCAGCAGCTTCCAAGGACGGTCCTACGAGCAGTACTTC. The chain links TRBV5-8 to TRBJ2-7; D gene ambiguous. CDR1 and CDR2 from the germline V gene are SGHTS and YDEGEE. V lost 2 bases to trimming and J lost 1 base, with 10 bases between them. The CDR3 has 14 residues.

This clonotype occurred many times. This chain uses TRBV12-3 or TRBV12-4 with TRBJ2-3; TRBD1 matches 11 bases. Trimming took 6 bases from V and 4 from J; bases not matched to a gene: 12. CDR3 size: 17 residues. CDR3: CASSLRGQGVEADTQYF. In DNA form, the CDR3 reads TGTGCCAGCAGCCTTCGGGGACAGGGGGTAGAAGCAGATACGCAGTATTTT.

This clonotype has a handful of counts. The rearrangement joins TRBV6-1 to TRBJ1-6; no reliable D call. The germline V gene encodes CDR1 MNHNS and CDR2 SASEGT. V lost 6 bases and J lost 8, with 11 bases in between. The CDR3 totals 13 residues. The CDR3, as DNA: TGTGCCAGCAGCTCGAGTTGGGATTCACCCCTCCACTTT. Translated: CASSSSWDSPLHF.

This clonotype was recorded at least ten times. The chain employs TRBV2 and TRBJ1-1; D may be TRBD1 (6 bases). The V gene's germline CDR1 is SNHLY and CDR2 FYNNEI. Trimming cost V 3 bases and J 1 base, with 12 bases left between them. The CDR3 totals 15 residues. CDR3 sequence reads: CASSDLGTRNTEAFF. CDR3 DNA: TGTGCCAGCAGTGACCTCGGGACAAGGAACACTGAAGCTTTCTTT. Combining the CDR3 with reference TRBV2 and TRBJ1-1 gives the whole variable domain EPEVTQTPSHQVTQMGQEVILRCVPISNHLYFYWYRQILGQKVEFLVSFYNNEISEKSEIFDDQFSVERPDGSNFTLKIRSTKLEDSAMYFCASSDLGTRNTEAFFGQGTRLTVV.

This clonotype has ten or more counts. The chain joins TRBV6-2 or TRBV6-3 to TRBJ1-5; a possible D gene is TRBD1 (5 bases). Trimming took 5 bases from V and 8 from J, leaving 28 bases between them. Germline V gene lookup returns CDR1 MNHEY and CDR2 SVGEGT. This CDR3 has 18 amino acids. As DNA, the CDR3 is TGTGCCAGCAGTCGAGGACCCCGTGGGGGAGGTGCTATCGAGCCCCAGCATTTT. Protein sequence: CASSRGPRGGGAIEPQHF.

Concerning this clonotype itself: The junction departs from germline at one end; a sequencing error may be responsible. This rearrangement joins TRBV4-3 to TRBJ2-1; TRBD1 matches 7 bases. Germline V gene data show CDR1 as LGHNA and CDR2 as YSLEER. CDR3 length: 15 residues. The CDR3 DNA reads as TGCGCCAACAGCCGGGGACAGTTGAGTTACAATGAGCAGTTCTTC. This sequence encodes CANSRGQLSYNEQFF.

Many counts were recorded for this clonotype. The CDR3: CASSYQAGGSETQYF. CDR3 sequence (DNA): TGTGCCAGCAGCTACCAAGCGGGAGGGTCAGAGACCCAGTACTTC. The chain is built from TRBV7-2 and TRBJ2-5, with TRBD2 matching over 10 bases. CDR1 is SGHTA, CDR2 FQGNSA, per germline. The ends lost 4 bases at V and 4 bases at J; junction bases unmatched: 6. The CDR3 is 15 residues long.

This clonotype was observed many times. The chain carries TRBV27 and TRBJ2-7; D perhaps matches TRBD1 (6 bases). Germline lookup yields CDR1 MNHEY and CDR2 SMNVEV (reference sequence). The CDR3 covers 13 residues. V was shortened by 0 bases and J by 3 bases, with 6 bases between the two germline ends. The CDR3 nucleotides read TGTGCCAGCAGTTTATCCAGGGGCTACGAGCAGTACTTC. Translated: CASSLSRGYEQYF.

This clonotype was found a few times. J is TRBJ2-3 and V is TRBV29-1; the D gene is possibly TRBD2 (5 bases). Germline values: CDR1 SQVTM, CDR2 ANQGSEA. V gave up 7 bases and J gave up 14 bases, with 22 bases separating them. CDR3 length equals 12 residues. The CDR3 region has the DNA TGCAGCGCAACGGACTGGATAGGAGCATGGTATTTT. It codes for CSATDWIGAWYF.

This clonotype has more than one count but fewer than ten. The CDR3 protein is CASRGPYEQYF. The CDR3 DNA follows: TGTGCCAGTCGCGGCCCCTACGAGCAGTACTTC. The J gene is TRBJ2-7, the V gene TRBV6-2 or TRBV6-3; D gene ambiguous. The V end lost 9 bases, the J end lost 2 bases, and 8 bases lay between the germline ends. The V gene's germline CDR1 is MNHEY and CDR2 SVGEGT. The CDR3 runs 11 residues.

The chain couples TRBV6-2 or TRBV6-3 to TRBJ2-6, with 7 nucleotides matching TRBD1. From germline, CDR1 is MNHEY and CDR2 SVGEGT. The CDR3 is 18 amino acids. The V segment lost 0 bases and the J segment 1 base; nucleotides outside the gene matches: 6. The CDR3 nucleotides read TGTGCCAGCAGTTACTCCGGGACAGATCCATCTGGGGCCAACGTCCTGACTTTC. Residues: CASSYSGTDPSGANVLTF.

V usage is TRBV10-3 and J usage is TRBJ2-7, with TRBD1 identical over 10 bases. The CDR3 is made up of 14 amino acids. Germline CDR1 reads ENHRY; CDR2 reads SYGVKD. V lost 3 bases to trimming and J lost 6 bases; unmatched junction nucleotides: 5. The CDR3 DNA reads TGTGCCATCAGTGACCGGGACAGGGGAGGCGAGCAGTACTTC. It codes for CAISDRDRGGEQYF.

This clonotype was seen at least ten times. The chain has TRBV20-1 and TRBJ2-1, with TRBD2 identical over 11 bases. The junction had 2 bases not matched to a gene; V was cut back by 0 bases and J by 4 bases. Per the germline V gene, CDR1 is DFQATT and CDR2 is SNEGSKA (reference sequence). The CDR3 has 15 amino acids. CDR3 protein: CSARETSGKYNEQFF. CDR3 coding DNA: TGCAGTGCTAGAGAGACTAGCGGGAAATACAATGAGCAGTTCTTC.

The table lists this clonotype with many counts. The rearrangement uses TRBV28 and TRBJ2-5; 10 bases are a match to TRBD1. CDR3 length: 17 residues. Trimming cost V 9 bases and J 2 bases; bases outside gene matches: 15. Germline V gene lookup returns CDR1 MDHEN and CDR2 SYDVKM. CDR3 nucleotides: TGTGCCAGAGTACCAGACAGGGGGCTGTCCGGGCAAGAGACCCAGTACTTC. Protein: CARVPDRGLSGQETQYF. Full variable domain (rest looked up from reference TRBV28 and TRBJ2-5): DVKVTQSSRYLVKRTGEKVFLECVQDMDHENMFWYRQDPGLGLRLIYFSYDVKMKEKGDIPEGYSVSREKKERFSLILESASTNQTSMYLCARVPDRGLSGQETQYFGPGTRLLVL.

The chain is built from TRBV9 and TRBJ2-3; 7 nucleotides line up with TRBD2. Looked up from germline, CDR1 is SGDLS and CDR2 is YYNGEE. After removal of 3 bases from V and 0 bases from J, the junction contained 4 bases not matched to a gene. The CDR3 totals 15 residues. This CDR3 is CASSATSASTDTQYF. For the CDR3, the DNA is TGTGCCAGCAGCGCAACTAGCGCGAGCACAGATACGCAGTATTTT.

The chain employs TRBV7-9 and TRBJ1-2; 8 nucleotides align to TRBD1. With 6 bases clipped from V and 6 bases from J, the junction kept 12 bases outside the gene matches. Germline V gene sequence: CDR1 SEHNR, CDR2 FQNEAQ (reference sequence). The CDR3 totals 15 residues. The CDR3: CASRGPGQEKDGYTF. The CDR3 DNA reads TGTGCCAGCAGGGGTCCGGGACAGGAAAAAGATGGCTACACCTTC.

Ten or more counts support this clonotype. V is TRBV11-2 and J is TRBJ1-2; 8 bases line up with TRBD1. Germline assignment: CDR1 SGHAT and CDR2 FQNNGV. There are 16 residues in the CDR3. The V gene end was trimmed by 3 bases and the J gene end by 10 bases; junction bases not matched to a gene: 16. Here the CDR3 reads CASSFVVPGQGIYYTF. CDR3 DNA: TGTGCCAGCAGCTTTGTTGTCCCCGGACAGGGTATTTACTACACCTTC.

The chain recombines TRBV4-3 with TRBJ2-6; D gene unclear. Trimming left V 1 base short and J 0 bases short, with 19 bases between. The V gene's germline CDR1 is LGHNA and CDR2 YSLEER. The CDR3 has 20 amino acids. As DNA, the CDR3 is TGCGCCAGCAGCCAAGTGCCTACCCATTTCAAGAGCTCTGGGGCCAACGTCCTGACTTTC. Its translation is CASSQVPTHFKSSGANVLTF.

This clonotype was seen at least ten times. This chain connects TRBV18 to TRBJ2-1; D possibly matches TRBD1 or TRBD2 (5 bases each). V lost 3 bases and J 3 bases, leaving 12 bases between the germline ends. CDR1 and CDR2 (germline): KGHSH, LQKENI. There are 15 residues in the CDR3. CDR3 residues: CASSPSRGVYNEQFF. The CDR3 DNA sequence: TGTGCCAGCTCACCTTCCCGAGGGGTCTACAATGAGCAGTTCTTC.

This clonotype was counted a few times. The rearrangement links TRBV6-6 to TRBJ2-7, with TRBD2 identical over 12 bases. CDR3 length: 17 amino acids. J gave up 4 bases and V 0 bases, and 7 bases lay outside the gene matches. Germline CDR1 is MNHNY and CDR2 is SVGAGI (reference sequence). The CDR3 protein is CASSYSNPGLAGYEQYF. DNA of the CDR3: TGTGCCAGCAGTTACTCGAACCCGGGACTAGCGGGTTACGAGCAGTACTTC.

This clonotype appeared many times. The CDR3 DNA sequence: TGTGCCAGCAGCTTAGGCGCCTCCCCAGATACGCAGTATTTT. Residues: CASSLGASPDTQYF. The chain combines TRBV7-8 with TRBJ2-3, with D unclear. Germline CDR1 is SGHVS and CDR2 is FQNEAQ. The CDR3 extends over 14 amino acids. The V end was cut by 1 base, the J end by 4 bases, with 9 bases between.

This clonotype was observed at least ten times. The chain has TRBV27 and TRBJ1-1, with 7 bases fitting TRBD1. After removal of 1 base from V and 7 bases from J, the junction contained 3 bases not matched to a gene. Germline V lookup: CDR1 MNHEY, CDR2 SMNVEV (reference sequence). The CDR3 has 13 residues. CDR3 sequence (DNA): TGTGCCAGCAGTTTATTGGGGACAGTTGAAGCTTTCTTT. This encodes CASSLLGTVEAFF.

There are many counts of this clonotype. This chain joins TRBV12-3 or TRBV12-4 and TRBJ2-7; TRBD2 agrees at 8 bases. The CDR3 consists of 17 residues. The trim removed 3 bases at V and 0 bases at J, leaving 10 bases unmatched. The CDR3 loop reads CASSFFAGGRVSYEQYF. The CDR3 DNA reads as TGTGCCAGCAGTTTTTTTGCGGGAGGACGGGTCTCCTACGAGCAGTACTTC.

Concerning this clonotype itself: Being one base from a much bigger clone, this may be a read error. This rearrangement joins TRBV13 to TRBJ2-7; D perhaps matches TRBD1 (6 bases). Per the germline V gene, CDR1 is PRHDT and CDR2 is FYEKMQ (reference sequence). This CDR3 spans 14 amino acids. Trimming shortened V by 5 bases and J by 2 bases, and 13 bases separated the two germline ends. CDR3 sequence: CASSVFWTAYEQYF. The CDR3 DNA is TGTGCCAGCAGCGTGTTTTGGACAGCCTACGAGCAGTACTTC.

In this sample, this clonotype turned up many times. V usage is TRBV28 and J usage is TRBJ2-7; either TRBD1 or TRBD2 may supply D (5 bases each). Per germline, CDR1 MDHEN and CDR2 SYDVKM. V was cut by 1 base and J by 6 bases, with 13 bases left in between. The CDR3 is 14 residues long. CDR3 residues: CASSLSWDPREQYF. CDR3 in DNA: TGTGCCAGCAGTTTATCGTGGGACCCACGCGAGCAGTACTTC.

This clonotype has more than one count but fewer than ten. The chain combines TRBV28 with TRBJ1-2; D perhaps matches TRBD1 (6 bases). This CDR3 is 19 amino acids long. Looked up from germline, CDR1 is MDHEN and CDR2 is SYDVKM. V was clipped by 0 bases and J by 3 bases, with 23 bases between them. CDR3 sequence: CASSLWALGTPTVDYGYTF. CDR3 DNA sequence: TGTGCCAGCAGTTTATGGGCCCTGGGGACACCGACCGTAGACTATGGCTACACCTTC.

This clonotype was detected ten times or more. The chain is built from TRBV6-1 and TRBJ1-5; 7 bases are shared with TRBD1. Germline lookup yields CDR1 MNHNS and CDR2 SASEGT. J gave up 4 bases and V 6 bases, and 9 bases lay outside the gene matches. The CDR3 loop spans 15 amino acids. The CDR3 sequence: CASSTTGQRNQPQHF. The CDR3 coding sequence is TGTGCCAGCAGCACGACGGGACAGAGAAATCAGCCCCAGCATTTT.

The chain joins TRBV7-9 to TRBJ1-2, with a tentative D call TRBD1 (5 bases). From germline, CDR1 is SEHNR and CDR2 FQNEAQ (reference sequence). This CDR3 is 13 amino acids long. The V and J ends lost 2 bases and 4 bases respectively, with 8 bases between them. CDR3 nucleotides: TGTGCCAGCAGCTTATTCGACAGCTATGGCTACACCTTC. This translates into CASSLFDSYGYTF.

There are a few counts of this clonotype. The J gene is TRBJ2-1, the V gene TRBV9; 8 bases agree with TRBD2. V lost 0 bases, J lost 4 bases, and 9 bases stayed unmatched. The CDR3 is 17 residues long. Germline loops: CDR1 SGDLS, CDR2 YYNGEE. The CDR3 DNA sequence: TGTGCCAGCAGCGTAGGCCTGACTAGCGTCATTTACAATGAGCAGTTCTTC. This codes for CASSVGLTSVIYNEQFF.